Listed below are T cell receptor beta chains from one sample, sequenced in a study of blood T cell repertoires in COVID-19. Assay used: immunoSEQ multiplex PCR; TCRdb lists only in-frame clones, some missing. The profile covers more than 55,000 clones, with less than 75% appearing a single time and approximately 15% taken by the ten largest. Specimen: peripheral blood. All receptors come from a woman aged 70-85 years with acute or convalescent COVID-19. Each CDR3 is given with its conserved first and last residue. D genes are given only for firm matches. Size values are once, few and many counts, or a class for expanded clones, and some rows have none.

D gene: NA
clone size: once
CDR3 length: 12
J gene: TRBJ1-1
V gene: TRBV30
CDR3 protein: CAWIGGGEEAFF
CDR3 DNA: TGTGCCTGGATAGGGGGTGGGGAAGAAGCTTTCTTT

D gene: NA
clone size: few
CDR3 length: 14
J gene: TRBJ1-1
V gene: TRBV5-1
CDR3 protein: CASSPGTGNTEAFF
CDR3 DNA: TGCGCCAGCAGCCCCGGGACTGGGAACACTGAAGCTTTCTTT

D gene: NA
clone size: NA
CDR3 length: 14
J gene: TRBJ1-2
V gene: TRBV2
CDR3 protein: CASTVQLSNYGYTF
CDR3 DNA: TGTGCCAGCACAGTACAACTATCAAACTATGGCTACACCTTC

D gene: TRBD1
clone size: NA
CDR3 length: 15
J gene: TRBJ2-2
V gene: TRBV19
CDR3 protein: CASTRQGLNPGELFF
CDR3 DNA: TGTGCCAGTACCAGACAGGGTCTGAATCCTGGGGAGCTGTTTTTT

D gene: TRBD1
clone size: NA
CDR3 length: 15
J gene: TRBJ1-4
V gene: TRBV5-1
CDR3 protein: CASSLIGGLGEKLFF
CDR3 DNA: TGCGCCAGCAGCTTGATAGGGGGCTTAGGTGAAAAACTGTTTTTT

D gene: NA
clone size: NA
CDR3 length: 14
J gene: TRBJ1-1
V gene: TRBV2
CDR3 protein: CASSGFRVWTEAFF
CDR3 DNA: TGTGCCAGCAGTGGCTTTCGGGTATGGACTGAAGCTTTCTTT

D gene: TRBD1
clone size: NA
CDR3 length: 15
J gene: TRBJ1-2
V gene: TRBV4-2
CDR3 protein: CASSQEDRELYGYTF
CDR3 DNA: TGTGCCAGCAGCCAAGAAGACAGGGAGCTCTATGGCTACACCTTC

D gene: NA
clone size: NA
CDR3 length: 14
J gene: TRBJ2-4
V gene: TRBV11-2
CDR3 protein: CASRDQGFKNIQYF
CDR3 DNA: TGTGCCAGCAGAGACCAGGGATTCAAAAACATTCAGTACTTC

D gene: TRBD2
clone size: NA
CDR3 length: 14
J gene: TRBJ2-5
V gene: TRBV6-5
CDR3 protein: CASSLAGGWGPQYF
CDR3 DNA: TGTGCCAGCAGTCTCGCGGGAGGATGGGGGCCCCAGTACTTC

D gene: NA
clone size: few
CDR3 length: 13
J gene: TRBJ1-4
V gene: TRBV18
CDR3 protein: CASSLRHLEKLFF
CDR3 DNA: TGTGCCAGCTCCCTACGGCATCTGGAGAAACTGTTTTTT

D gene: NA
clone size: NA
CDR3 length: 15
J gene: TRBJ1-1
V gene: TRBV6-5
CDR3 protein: CASSYYKGLNTEAFF
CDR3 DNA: TGTGCCAGCAGTTACTATAAGGGGCTGAACACTGAAGCTTTCTTT

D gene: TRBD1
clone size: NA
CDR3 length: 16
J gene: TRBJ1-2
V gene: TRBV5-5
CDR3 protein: CASSLGRTGPKEGYTF
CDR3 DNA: TGTGCCAGCAGCTTGGGAAGGACAGGGCCTAAGGAAGGCTACACCTTC

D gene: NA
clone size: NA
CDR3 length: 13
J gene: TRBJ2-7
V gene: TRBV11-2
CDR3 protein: CASSLGGPYEQYF
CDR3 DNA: TGTGCCAGCAGCTTAGGGGGCCCCTACGAGCAGTACTTC

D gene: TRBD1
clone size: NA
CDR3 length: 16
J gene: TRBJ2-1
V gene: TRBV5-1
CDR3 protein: CASSGQGRSDYNEQFF
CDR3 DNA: TGCGCCAGCAGCGGACAGGGTCGCAGCGACTACAATGAGCAGTTCTTC

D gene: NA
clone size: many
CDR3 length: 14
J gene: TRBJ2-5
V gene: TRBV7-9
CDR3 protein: CASRPRRSIETQYF
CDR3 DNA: TGTGCCAGCAGACCAAGGCGGTCAATCGAGACCCAGTACTTC

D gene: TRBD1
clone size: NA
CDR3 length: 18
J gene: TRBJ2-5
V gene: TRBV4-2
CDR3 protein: CASSITSDRGQGGETQYF
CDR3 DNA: TGTGCCAGCAGCATCACTTCAGACAGGGGGCAGGGGGGAGAGACCCAGTACTTC

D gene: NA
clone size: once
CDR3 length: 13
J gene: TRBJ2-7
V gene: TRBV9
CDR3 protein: CACKGTGAYEQYF
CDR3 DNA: TGTGCCTGCAAGGGGACTGGGGCCTACGAGCAGTACTTC

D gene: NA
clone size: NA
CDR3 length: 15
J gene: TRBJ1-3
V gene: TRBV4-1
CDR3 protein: CASSQDPVSGNTIYF
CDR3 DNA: TGCGCCAGCAGCCAAGATCCGGTCTCTGGAAACACCATATATTTT

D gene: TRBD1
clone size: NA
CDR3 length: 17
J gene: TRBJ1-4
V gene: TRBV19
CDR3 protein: CASTETGQTFPGEKLFF
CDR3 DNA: TGTGCCAGTACCGAGACGGGACAGACCTTCCCCGGAGAAAAACTGTTTTTT

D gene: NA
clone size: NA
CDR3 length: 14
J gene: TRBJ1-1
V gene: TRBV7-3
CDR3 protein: CASSLMPGNTEAFF
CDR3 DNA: TGTGCCAGCAGCTTAATGCCAGGGAACACTGAAGCTTTCTTT

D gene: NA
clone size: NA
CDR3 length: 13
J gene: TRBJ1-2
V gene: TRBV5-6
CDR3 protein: CASSLGAHYGYTF
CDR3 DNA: TGTGCCAGCAGCTTGGGGGCCCACTATGGCTACACCTTC

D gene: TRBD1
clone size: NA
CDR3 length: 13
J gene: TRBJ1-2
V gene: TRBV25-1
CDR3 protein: CASSEGTVYGYTF
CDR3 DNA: TGTGCCAGCAGTGAGGGGACAGTCTATGGCTACACCTTC

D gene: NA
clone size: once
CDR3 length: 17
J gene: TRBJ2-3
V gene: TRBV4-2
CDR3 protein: CASSLDLTRGSQNTQYF
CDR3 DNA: TGTGCCAGCAGCTTGGACCTTACGCGGGGATCCCAAAATACGCAGTATTTT

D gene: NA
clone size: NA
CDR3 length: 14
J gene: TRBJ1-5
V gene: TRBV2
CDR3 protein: CASTGIGGNQPQHF
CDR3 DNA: TGTGCCAGCACGGGAATCGGGGGCAATCAGCCCCAGCATTTT

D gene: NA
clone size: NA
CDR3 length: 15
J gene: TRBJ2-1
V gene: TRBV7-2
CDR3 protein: CASSEGQSSYNEQFF
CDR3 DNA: TGTGCCAGCAGCGAAGGACAGAGCTCCTACAATGAGCAGTTCTTC

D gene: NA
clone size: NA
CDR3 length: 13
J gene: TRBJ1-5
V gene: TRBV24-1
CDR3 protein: CATSPGFHQPQHF
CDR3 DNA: TGTGCCACCAGTCCAGGGTTCCATCAGCCCCAGCATTTT

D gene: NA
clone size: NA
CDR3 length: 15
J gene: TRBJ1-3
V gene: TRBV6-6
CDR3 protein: CASSLGTASGNTIYF
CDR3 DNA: TGTGCCAGCAGTTTAGGCACAGCCTCTGGAAACACCATATATTTT